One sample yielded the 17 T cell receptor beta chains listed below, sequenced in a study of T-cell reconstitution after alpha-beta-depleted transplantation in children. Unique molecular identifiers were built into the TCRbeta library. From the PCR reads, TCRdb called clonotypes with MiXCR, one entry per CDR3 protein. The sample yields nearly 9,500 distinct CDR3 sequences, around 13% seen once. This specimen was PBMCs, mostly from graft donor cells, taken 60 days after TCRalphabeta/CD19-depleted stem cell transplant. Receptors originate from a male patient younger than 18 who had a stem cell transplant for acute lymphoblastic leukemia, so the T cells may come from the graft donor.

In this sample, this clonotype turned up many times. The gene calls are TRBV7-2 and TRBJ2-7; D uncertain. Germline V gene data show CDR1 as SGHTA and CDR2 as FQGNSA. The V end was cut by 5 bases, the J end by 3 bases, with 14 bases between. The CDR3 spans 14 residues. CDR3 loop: CASSLNPGVYEQYF. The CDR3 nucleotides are TGTGCCAGCAGCCTGAACCCTGGGGTCTACGAGCAGTACTTC.

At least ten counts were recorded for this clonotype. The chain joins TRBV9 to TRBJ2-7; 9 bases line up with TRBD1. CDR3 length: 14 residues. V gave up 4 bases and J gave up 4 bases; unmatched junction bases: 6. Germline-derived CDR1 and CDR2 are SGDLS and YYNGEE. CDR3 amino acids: CASSPGQGWYEQYF. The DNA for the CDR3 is TGTGCCAGCAGCCCGGGACAGGGTTGGTACGAGCAGTACTTC.

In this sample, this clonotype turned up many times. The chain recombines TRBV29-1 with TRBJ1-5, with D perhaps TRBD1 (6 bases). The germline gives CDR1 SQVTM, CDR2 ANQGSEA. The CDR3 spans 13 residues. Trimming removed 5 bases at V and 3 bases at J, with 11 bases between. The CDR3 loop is CSVQGRPNQPQHF. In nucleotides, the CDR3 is TGCAGCGTTCAGGGGAGGCCCAATCAGCCCCAGCATTTT.

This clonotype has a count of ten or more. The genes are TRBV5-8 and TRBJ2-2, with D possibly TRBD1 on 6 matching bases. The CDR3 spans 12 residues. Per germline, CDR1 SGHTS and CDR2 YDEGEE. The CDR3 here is CVSNRDAGELFF. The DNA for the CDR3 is TGTGTCTCAAACAGGGACGCCGGGGAGCTGTTTTTT.

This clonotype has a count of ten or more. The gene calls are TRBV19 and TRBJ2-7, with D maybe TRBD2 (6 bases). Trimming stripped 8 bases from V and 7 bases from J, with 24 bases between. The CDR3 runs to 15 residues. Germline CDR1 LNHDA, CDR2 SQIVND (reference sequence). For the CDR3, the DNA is TGTGCCAGTGGAGGGACTTCGAATAAGTACGAGGAGCAGTACTTC. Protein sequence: CASGGTSNKYEEQYF.

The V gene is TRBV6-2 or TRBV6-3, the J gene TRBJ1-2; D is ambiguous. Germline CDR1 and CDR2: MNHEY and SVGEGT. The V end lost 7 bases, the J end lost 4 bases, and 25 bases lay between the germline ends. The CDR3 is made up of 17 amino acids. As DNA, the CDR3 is TGTGCCAGCACCGACCTGTGGAAGCCACTTTTCAGCTATGGCTACACCTTC. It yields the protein CASTDLWKPLFSYGYTF.

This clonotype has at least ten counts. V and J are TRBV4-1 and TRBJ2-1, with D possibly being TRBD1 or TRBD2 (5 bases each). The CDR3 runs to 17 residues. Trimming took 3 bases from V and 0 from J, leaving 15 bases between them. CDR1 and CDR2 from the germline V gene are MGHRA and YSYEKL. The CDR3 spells CASSQVPGRSSYNEQFF. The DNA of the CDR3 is TGCGCCAGCAGCCAGGTCCCGGGACGTAGCTCCTACAATGAGCAGTTCTTC.

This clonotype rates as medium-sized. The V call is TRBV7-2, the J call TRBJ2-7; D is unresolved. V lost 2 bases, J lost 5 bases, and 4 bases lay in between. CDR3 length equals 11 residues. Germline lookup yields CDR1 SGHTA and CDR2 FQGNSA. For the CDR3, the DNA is TGTGCCAGCAGCTTAAATCACGAGCAGTACTTC. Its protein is CASSLNHEQYF.

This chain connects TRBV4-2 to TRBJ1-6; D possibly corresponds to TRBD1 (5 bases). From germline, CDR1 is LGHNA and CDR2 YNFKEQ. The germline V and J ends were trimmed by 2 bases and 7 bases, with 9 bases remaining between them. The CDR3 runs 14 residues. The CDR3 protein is CASSQRGDNSPLHF. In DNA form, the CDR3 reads TGTGCCAGCAGCCAAAGAGGGGACAATTCACCCCTCCACTTT.

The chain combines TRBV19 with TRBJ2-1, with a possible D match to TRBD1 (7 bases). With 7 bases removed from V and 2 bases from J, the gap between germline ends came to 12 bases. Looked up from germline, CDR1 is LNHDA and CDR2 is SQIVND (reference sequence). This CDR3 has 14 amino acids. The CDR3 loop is CASMVRGAYNEQFF. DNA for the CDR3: TGTGCCAGTATGGTCAGGGGGGCCTACAATGAGCAGTTCTTC.

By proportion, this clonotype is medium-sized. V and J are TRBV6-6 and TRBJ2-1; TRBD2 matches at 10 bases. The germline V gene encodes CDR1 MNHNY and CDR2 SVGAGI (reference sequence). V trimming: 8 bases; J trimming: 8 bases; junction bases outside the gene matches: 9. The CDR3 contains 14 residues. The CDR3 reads CASSISGRMDEQFF. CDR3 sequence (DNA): TGTGCCAGCTCGATTAGCGGGAGGATGGATGAGCAGTTCTTC.

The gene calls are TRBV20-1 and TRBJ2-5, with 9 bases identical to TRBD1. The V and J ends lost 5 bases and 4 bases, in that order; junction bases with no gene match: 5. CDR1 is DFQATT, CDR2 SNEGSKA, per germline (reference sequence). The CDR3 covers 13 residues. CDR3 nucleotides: TGCAGTGCTGGACAGGGGCTAGGAGAGACCCAGTACTTC. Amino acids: CSAGQGLGETQYF.

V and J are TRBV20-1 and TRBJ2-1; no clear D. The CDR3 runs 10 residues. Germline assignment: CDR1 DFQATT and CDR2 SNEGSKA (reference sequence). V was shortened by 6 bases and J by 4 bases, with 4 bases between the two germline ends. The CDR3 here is CSAQYNEQFF. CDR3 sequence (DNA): TGCAGTGCACAGTACAATGAGCAGTTCTTC.

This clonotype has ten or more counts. CDR3 amino acids: CSALPGTTYNEQFF. The CDR3 DNA reads as TGCAGTGCTCTTCCCGGGACTACCTACAATGAGCAGTTCTTC. V gene TRBV20-1 combines with J gene TRBJ2-1; 7 nucleotides match TRBD2. CDR1 and CDR2 (germline): DFQATT, SNEGSKA (reference sequence). The ends lost 5 bases at V and 2 bases at J; junction bases unmatched: 6. The CDR3 loop spans 14 amino acids.

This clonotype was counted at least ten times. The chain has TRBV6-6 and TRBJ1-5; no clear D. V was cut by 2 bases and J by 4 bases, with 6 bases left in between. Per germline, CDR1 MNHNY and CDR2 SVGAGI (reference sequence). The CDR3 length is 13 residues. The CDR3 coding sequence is TGTGCCAGCAGTTACGGACCAAATCAGCCCCAGCATTTT. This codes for CASSYGPNQPQHF.

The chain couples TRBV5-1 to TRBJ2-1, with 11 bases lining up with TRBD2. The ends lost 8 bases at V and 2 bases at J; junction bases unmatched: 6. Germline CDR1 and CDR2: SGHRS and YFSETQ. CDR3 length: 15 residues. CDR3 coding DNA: TGCGCCAGTCACCAGACTAGCGGGACCTACAATGAGCAGTTCTTC. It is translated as CASHQTSGTYNEQFF. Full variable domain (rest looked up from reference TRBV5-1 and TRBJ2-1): KAGVTQTPRYLIKTRGQQVTLSCSPISGHRSVSWYQQTPGQGLQFLFEYFSETQRNKGNFPGRFSGRQFSNSRSEMNVSTLELGDSALYLCASHQTSGTYNEQFFGPGTRLTVL.

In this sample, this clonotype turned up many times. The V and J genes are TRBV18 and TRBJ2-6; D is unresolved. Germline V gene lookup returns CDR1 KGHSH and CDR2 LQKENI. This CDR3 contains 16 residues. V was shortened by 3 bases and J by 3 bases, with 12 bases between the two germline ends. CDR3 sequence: CASSPRPAVGANVLTF. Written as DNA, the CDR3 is TGTGCCAGCTCACCGCGTCCAGCTGTTGGGGCCAACGTCCTGACTTTC.